This T cell receptor beta chain is from a study of OX40 agonist ivuxolimab in advanced cancers. Whole-study context: Participants averaged approximately 65 years of age (range about 23 to 90) and were around 85% male. Notes on the study in general: Antigen targets of the expanded peripheral T cells went undetermined.

To note about this clone: The target antigen is unknown.

This CDR3 comprises 16 residues. The V gene end was trimmed by 4 bases and the J gene end by 2 bases; junction bases not matched to a gene: 3. Per germline, CDR1 MNHNY and CDR2 SVGAGI (reference sequence). The method was immunoSEQ multiplex PCR; TCRdb's version includes in-frame clones alone and lacks a portion of them. The table lists roughly 70,000 clones, 88% of them singletons. The sample in question was CD4+ or CD8+ T cells sorted from blood, obtained in a trial of the OX40 agonist ivuxolimab. This sequence was found in an adult with an advanced solid tumor such as melanoma, head and neck, liver or kidney cancer. This chain links TRBV6-6 with TRBJ2-7, with TRBD2 matching 15 bases. The CDR3: CASSSRTSGRAYEQYF. As DNA, the CDR3 is TGTGCCAGCAGTTCCCGGACTAGCGGGAGGGCCTACGAGCAGTACTTC.